Detailed here is one T cell receptor beta chain. Its antigen is unidentified. The immunoSEQ assay was v3. The protocol was immunoSEQ multiplex PCR, while the TCRdb copy is restricted to in-frame clones and leaves out a portion. The data contain tens of thousands of clones, roughly 85% of them singletons. Time point denoted: pre-treatment sample, taken before nivolumab and TIL therapy. The CDR3 runs 15 residues. Germline CDR1 is MNHEY and CDR2 is SVGAGI. V lost 6 bases and J 3 bases, leaving 18 bases between the germline ends. The entry originates in a study of TIL therapy for anti-PD-1-resistant metastatic lung cancer. Findings of the study overall: The cohort had more treatment-naive, never-smoker and oncogene-addicted patients than typical. After infusion, TIL clonotypes partly replaced peripheral T cells and declined over months.

V is TRBV6-5 and J is TRBJ2-7; D remains ambiguous. This specimen was blood, taken at baseline. This TCR was sampled from a man in his 70s with non-small cell lung cancer. The chain's CDR3 is CASRVHLRMDYEQYF. CDR3 DNA sequence: TGTGCCAGCAGAGTACACCTGAGGATGGACTACGAGCAGTACTTC.